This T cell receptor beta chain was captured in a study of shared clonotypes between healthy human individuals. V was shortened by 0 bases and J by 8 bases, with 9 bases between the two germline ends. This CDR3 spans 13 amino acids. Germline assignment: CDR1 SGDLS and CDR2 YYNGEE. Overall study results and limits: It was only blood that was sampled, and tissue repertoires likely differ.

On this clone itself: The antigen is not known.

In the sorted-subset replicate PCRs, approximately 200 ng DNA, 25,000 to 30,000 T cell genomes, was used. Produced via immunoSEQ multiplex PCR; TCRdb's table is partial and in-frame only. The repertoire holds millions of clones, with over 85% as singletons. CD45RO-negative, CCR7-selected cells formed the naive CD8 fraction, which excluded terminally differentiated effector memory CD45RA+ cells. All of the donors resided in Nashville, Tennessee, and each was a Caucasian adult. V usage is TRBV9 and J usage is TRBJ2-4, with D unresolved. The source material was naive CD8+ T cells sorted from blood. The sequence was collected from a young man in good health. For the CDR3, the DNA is TGTGCCAGCAGCGTAGGAGGTGGAGACATTCAGTACTTC. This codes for CASSVGGGDIQYF.